This TCR beta chain was identified in a study of T-cell reconstitution after alpha-beta-depleted transplantation in children. Study-level results: When one year had passed after transplant, most T-cell counts and diversity came from newly produced T cells.

Unique molecular identifiers were incorporated during preparation of the TCRbeta library. From the PCR reads, TCRdb called clonotypes with MiXCR, one entry per CDR3 protein. Of about 900,000 distinct CDR3 sequences in the sample, about 29% were seen once. Points on this clonotype: What it binds is not known.

The germline V gene encodes CDR1 SGHRS and CDR2 YFSETQ. Trimming took 4 bases from V and 8 from J, leaving 22 bases between them. CDR3 length equals 16 residues. The clonotype was recovered from a boy under three years old who had a stem cell transplant for SCID, so the T cells may come from the graft donor. The V gene is TRBV5-1, the J gene TRBJ2-1, with D tentatively TRBD2 (6 bases). Sequencing was performed on PBMCs, mostly from graft donor cells, taken 360 days after TCRalphabeta/CD19-depleted stem cell transplant. CDR3: CASSRPPGLPSDEQFF. CDR3 DNA sequence: TGCGCCAGCAGCCGCCCCCCGGGACTCCCTTCGGATGAGCAGTTCTTC. The full variable domain, completed using reference TRBV5-1 and TRBJ2-1, is KAGVTQTPRYLIKTRGQQVTLSCSPISGHRSVSWYQQTPGQGLQFLFEYFSETQRNKGNFPGRFSGRQFSNSRSEMNVSTLELGDSALYLCASSRPPGLPSDEQFFGPGTRLTVL.